This T cell receptor (beta chain) was retrieved from a study of Graves' ophthalmopathy and Graves' hyperthyroidism. The authors amplified TCR beta CDR3 regions from RNA transcripts. First-round RT-PCR relied on HTBI primers, and a second-round multiplex PCR came next. TCRdb redid the calling of the multiplex PCR reads with MiXCR, one entry per CDR3 protein. The repertoire holds over 40,000 distinct CDR3 sequences, 50% seen once, with roughly 20% in the top ten. Losses at the gene ends were 5 bases for V and 2 bases for J; bases not matched to a gene: 9. This CDR3 has 16 amino acids. The V gene's germline CDR1 is SGHVS and CDR2 FQNEAQ. Presentation of ophthalmopathy in the donors involved moderate-to-severe activity, CAS ≥3, NOSPECS ≥4 and a duration under 3 months. In this cohort, patients with other autoimmune diseases, uncontrolled infections, pregnancy or lactation were excluded. The authors diagnosed from clinical symptoms, serum thyroxine, TRAb, thyroid ultrasound and orbital computed tomography. The PBMCs used were ones drawn from less than 12 ml of fresh peripheral blood.

This clonotype was recorded at least ten times. The sequencing input was peripheral blood. The chain uses TRBV7-8 and TRBJ2-1, with 7 nucleotides matching TRBD2. The sequence was obtained from an adult man with Graves' ophthalmopathy. The DNA of the CDR3 is TGTGCCAGCAGCCTAACGTTGCGGGAGACCTACAATGAGCAGTTCTTC. Translating it yields CASSLTLRETYNEQFF.